The 3 T cell receptor beta chains given below trace back to one sample, sequenced in a study of T cells in Graves' hyperthyroidism and ophthalmopathy. Researchers amplified the TCR beta CDR3 regions from RNA transcripts. The HTBI primer set served for first-round RT-PCR of the TCR CDR3. MiXCR, applied by TCRdb to the multiplex PCR reads, yields one record per CDR3 protein. This table holds 550,000 to 800,000 distinct CDR3 sequences, roughly 17% found once. The sequenced sample consisted of blood. Every receptor here comes from a man over 45 with Graves' hyperthyroidism.

The chain joins TRBV15 to TRBJ2-7, with TRBD1 identical over 8 bases. The CDR3 runs 14 residues. The J segment lost 4 bases and the V segment lost 0 bases, leaving 2 bases of the junction unmatched. Germline V gives CDR1 LNHNV, CDR2 YYDKDF (reference sequence). CDR3 protein: CATSRDRTGYEQYF. In DNA, the CDR3 is TGTGCCACCAGCAGAGATCGGACAGGGTACGAGCAGTACTTC.

The chain is built from TRBV5-1 and TRBJ1-1, with D maybe TRBD1 (6 bases). The V gene's germline CDR1 is SGHRS and CDR2 YFSETQ. The CDR3 is 14 residues long. Trimming removed 4 bases at V and 3 bases at J, with 13 bases between. CDR3 DNA: TGCGCCAGCAGCAAGGGGGAGTCCTACACTGAAGCTTTCTTT. This encodes CASSKGESYTEAFF.

This clonotype was observed many times. The chain links TRBV28 to TRBJ2-2, with D maybe TRBD1 (6 bases). The germline CDR1 and CDR2 sequences are MDHEN and SYDVKM. The CDR3 sequence is 14 residues long. V shed 3 bases and J shed 13 bases, with 18 bases lying between them. CDR3 nucleotides: TGTGCCAGCAGTTTCTTCTCCATGCAGGGGTGGCTGTTTTTT. Protein: CASSFFSMQGWLFF. Full variable domain (remainder filled in from reference TRBV28 and TRBJ2-2): DVKVTQSSRYLVKRTGEKVFLECVQDMDHENMFWYRQDPGLGLRLIYFSYDVKMKEKGDIPEGYSVSREKKERFSLILESASTNQTSMYLCASSFFSMQGWLFFGEGSRLTVL.